Detailed here is one TCR beta chain. This entry is derived from a study of control samples from healthy donors and cancer patients. Data came from immunoSEQ multiplex PCR; TCRdb stores just in-frame clones and leaves some out. The repertoire has approximately 170,000 clones, 80% to 95% of them found once; the top ten carry 0.65% to 0.75%. Germline V gives CDR1 MGHRA, CDR2 YSYEKL. The CDR3 spans 16 residues. With 3 bases clipped from V and 3 bases from J, the junction kept 9 bases outside the gene matches. Sequencing used blood. This receptor was taken from a young woman in good health. The V and J genes are TRBV4-1 and TRBJ2-7, with 9 bases that match TRBD1. The CDR3: CASSHLMTGGNYEQYF. The CDR3 bases are TGCGCCAGCAGCCACCTAATGACAGGGGGTAACTACGAGCAGTACTTC.